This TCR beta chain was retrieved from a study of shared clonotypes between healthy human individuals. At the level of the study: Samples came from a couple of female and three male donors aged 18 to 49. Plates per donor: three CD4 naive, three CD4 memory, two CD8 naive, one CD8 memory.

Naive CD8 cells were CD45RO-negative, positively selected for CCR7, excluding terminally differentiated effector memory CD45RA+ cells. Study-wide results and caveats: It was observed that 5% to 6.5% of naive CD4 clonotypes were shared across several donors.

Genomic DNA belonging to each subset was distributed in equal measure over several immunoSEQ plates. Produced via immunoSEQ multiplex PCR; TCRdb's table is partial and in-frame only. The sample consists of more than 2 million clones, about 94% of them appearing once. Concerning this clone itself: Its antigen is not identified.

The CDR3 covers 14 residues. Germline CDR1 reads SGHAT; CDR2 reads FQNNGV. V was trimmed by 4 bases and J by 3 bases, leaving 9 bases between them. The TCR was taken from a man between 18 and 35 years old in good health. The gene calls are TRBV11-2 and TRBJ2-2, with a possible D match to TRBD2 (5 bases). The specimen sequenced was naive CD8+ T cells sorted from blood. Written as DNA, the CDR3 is TGTGCCAGCAGCTCCCTCGGGGACACCGGGGAGCTGTTTTTT. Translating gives CASSSLGDTGELFF.